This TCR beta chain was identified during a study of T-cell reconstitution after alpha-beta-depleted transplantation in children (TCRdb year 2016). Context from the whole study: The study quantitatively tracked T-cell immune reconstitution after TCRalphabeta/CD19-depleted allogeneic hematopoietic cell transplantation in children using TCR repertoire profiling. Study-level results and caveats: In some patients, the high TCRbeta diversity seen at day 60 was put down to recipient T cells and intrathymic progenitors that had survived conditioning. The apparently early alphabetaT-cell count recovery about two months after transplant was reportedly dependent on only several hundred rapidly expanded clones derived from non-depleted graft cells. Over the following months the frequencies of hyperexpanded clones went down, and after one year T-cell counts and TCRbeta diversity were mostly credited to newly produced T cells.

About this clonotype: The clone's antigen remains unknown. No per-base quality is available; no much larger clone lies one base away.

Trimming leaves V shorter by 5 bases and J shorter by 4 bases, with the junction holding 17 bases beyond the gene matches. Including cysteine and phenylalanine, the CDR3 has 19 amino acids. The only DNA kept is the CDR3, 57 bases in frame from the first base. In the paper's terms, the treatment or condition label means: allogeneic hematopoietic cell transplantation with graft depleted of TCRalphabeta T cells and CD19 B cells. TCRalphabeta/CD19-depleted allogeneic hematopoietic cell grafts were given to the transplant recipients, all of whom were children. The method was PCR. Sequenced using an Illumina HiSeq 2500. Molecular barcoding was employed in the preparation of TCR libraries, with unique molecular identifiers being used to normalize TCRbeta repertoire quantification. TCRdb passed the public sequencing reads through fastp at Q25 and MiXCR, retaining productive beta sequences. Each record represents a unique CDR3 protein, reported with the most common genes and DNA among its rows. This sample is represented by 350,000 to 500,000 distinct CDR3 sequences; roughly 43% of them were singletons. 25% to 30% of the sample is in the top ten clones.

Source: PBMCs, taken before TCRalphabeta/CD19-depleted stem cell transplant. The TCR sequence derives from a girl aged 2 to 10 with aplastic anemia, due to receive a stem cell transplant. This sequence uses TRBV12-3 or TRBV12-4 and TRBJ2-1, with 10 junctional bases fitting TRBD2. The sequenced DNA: TGTGCCAGCAGTCCGCCAAGGGGGCTAGCGGGGGCCTTTTACAATGAGCAGTTCTTC. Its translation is CASSPPRGLAGAFYNEQFF.